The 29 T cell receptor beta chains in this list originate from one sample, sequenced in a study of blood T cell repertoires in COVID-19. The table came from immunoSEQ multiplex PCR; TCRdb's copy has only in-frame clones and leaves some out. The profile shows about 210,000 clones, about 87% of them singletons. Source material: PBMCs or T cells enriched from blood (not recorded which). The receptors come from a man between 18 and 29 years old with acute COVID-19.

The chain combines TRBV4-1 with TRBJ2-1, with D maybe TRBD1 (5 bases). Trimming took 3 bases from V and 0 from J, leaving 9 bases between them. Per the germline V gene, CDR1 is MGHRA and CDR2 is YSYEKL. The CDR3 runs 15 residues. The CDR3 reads CASSQGPGSYNEQFF. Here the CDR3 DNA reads TGCGCCAGCAGCCAGGGGCCGGGCTCCTACAATGAGCAGTTCTTC.

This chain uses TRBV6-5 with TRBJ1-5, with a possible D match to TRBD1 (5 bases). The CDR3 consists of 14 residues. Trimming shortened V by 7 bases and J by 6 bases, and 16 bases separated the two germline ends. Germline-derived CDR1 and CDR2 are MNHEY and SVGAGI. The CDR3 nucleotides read TGTGCCAGCACCAGACAACGGGGGGGTCAGCCCCAGCATTTT. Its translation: CASTRQRGGQPQHF.

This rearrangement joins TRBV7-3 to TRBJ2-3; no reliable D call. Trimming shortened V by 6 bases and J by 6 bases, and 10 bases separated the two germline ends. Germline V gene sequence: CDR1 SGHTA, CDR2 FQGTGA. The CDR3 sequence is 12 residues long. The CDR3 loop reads CASSQTSDTQYF. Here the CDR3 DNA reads TGTGCCAGCAGTCAGACATCGGATACGCAGTATTTT.

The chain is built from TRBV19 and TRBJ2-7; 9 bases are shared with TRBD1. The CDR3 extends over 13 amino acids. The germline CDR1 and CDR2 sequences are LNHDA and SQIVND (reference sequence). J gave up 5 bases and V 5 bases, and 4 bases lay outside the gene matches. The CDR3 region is CASSPGQGNEQYF. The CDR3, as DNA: TGTGCCAGTAGTCCAGGACAGGGGAACGAGCAGTACTTC. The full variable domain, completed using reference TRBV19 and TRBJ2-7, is DGGITQSPKYLFRKEGQNVTLSCEQNLNHDAMYWYRQDPGQGLRLIYYSQIVNDFQKGDIAEGYSVSREKKESFPLTVTSAQKNPTAFYLCASSPGQGNEQYFGPGTRLTVT.

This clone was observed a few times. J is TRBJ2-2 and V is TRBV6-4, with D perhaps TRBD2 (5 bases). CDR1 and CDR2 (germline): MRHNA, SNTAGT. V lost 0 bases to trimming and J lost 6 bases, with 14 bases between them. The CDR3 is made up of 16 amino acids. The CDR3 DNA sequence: TGTGCCAGCAGTGACTCCCAAGGGAGCTCCGCCGGGGAGCTGTTTTTT. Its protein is CASSDSQGSSAGELFF.

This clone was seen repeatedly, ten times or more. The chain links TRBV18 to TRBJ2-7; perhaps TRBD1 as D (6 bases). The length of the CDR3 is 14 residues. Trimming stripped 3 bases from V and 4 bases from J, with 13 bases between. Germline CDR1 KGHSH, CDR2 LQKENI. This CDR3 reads CASSPLTGTYEQYF. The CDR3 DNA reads TGTGCCAGCTCACCCCTTACAGGGACGTACGAGCAGTACTTC.

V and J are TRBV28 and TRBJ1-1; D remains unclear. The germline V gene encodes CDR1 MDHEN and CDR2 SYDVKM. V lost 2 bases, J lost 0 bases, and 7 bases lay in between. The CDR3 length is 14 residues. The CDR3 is CASSLPTVNTEAFF. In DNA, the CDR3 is TGTGCCAGCAGTTTACCAACGGTGAACACTGAAGCTTTCTTT.

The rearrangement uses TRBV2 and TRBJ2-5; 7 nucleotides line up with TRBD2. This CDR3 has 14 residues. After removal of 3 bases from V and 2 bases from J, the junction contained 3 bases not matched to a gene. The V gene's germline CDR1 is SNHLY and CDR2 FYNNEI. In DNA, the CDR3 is TGTGCCAGCAGTGAGCCAGCGGGACAAGAGACCCAGTACTTC. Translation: CASSEPAGQETQYF.

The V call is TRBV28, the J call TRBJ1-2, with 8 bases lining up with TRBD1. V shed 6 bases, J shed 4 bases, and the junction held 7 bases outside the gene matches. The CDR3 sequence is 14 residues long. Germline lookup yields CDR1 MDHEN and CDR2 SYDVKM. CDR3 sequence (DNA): TGTGCCAGCAGGATACAAACAGGGGGCTATGGCTACACCTTC. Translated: CASRIQTGGYGYTF.

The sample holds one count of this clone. CDR3 sequence (DNA): TGTGCCAGCAGTTACCTCATTTACAGCTACGAGCAGTACTTC. Protein sequence: CASSYLIYSYEQYF. The chain carries TRBV28 and TRBJ2-7; D is undetermined. Germline CDR1 is MDHEN and CDR2 is SYDVKM. CDR3 size: 14 residues. V was cut by 4 bases and J by 3 bases, with 13 bases left in between.

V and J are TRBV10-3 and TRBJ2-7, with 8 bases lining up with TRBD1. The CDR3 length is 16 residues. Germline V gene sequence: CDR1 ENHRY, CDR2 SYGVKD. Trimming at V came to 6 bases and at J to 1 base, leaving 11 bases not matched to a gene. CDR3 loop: CAISSSGTGRSYEQYF. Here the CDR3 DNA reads TGTGCCATCAGCTCATCCGGGACAGGACGATCCTACGAGCAGTACTTC.

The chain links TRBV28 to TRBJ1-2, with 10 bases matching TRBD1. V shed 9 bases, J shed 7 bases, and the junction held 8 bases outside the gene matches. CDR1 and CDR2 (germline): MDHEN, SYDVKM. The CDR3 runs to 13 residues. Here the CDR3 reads CASQGDRGVGYTF. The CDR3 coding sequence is TGTGCCAGTCAAGGGGACAGGGGAGTTGGCTACACCTTC.

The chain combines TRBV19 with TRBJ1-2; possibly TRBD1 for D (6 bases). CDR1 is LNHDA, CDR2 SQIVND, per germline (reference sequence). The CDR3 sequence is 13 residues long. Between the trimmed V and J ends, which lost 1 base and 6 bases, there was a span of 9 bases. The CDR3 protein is CASSIAWGHGYTF. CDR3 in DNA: TGTGCCAGTAGTATAGCGTGGGGGCATGGCTACACCTTC.

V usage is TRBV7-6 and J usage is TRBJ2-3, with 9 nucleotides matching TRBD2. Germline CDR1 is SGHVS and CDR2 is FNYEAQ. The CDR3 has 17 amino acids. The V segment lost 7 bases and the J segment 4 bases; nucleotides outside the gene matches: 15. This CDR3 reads CASTLSAGGALADTQYF. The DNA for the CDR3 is TGTGCCAGCACCCTATCTGCGGGAGGGGCTTTGGCAGATACGCAGTATTTT.

CDR3 bases: TGTGCCAGCTCACCAAATCGGGACAGGGCCCCGGGGGCTTTCTTT. Amino acid sequence: CASSPNRDRAPGAFF. The chain joins TRBV18 to TRBJ1-1, with 9 bases lining up with TRBD1. The CDR3 extends over 15 amino acids. J lost 11 bases, V lost 2 bases, and 12 bases had no gene match. Germline V lookup: CDR1 KGHSH, CDR2 LQKENI.

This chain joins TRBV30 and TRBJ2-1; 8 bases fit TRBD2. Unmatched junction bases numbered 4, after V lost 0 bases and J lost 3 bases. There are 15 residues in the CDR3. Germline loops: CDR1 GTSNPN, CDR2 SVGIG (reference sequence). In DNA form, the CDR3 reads TGTGCCTGGAGTGTACTTGGGACTAGCTACAATGAGCAGTTCTTC. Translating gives CAWSVLGTSYNEQFF.

The CDR3 loop reads CASSLAGGNEQFF. As DNA, the CDR3 is TGCGCCAGCAGCTTGGCCGGGGGGAATGAGCAGTTCTTC. V gene TRBV5-1 combines with J gene TRBJ2-1; 7 positions match TRBD2. The CDR3 contains 13 residues. The V gene's germline CDR1 is SGHRS and CDR2 YFSETQ. V gave up 0 bases and J gave up 7 bases; unmatched junction bases: 1.

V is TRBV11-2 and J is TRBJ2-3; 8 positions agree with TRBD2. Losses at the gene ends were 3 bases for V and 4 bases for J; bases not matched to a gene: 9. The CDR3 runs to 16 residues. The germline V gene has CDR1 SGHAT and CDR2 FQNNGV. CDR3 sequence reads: CASSFSVGRGSDTQYF. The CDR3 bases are TGTGCCAGCAGCTTCTCGGTCGGGAGGGGTTCAGATACGCAGTATTTT.

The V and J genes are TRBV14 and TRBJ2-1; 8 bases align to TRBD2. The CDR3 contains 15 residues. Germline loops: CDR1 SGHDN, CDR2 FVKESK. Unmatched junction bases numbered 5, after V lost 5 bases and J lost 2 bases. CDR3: CASSALAGAYNEQFF. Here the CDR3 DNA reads TGTGCCAGCAGCGCTCTAGCGGGTGCCTACAATGAGCAGTTCTTC.

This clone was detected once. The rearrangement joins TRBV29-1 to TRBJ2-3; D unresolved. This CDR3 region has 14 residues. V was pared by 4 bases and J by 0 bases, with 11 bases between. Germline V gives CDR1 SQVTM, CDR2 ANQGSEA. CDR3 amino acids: CSVVVAASTDTQYF. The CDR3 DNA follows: TGCAGCGTTGTTGTGGCCGCCAGCACAGATACGCAGTATTTT.

CDR3 loop: CASSEGIRGRGYEQYF. Here the CDR3 DNA reads TGTGCCAGCAGTGAAGGCATTCGTGGCAGGGGTTACGAGCAGTACTTC. The chain combines TRBV2 with TRBJ2-7; D possibly corresponds to TRBD1 (6 bases). The CDR3 is made up of 16 amino acids. Trimming pared 1 base from V and 4 bases from J, leaving 17 bases between. The germline V gene encodes CDR1 SNHLY and CDR2 FYNNEI.

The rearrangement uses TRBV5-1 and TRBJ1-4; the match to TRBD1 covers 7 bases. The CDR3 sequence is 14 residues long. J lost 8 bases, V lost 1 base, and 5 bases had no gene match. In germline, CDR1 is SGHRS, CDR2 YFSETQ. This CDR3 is CASSLQGTVEKLFF. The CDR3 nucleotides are TGCGCCAGCAGCTTGCAGGGGACAGTCGAAAAACTGTTTTTT.

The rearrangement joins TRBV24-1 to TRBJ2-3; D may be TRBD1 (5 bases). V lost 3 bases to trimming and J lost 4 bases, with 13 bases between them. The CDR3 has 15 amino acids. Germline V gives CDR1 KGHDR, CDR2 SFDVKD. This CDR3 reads CATSDAPLTADTQYF. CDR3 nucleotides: TGTGCCACCAGTGATGCGCCTTTGACAGCAGATACGCAGTATTTT.

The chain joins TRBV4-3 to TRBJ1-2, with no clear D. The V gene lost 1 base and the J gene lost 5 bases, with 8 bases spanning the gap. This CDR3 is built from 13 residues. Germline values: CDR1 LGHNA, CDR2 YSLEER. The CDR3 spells CASSQVSGYGYTF. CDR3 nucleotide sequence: TGCGCCAGCAGCCAAGTCTCAGGATATGGCTACACCTTC.

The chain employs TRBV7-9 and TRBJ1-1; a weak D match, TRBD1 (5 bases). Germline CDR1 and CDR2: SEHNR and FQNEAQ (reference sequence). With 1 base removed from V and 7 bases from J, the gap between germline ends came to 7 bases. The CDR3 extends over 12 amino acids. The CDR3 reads CASSLVGGEAFF. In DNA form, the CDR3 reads TGTGCCAGCAGCTTAGTCGGGGGTGAAGCTTTCTTT.

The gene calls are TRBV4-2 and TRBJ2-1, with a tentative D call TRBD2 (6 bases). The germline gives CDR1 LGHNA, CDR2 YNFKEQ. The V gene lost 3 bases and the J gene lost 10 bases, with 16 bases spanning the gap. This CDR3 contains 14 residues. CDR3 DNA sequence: TGTGCCAGCAGCCAGCCCGGGACTCCGGTCGAGCAGTTCTTC. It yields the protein CASSQPGTPVEQFF.

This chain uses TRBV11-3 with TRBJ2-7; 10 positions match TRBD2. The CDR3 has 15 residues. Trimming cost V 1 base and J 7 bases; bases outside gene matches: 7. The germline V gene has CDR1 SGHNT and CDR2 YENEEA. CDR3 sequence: CASSLGLAGVEEQYF. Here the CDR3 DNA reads TGTGCCAGCAGCTTAGGGCTAGCGGGAGTAGAAGAGCAGTACTTC.

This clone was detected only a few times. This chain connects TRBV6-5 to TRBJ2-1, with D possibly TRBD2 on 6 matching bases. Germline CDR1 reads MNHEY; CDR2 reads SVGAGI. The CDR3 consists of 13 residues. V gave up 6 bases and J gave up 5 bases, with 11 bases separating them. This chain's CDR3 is CASRGGHNNEQFF. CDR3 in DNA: TGTGCCAGCAGGGGAGGACACAACAATGAGCAGTTCTTC.

The CDR3 region is CATQAGELFF. CDR3 sequence (DNA): TGTGCCACCCAGGCCGGGGAGCTGTTTTTT. The genes are TRBV19 and TRBJ2-2; D is unclear. Germline CDR1 is LNHDA and CDR2 is SQIVND (reference sequence). Trimming removed 10 bases at V and 6 bases at J, with 6 bases between. The CDR3 spans 10 residues.